Sequencing of this T cell receptor beta chain was carried out in a study of read filtering for tumor transcriptome and immune sequencing. Study-level background: Revised staging placed eight or nine patients in R-ISS I, 15 to 20 in II, 6 or 7 in III. Notes on the study in general: Roughly 82% of IR-seq clonotypes had a single read, yet these held 3.5% to 4.5% of reads.

Germline CDR1 is SEHNR and CDR2 is FQNEAQ (reference sequence). This CDR3 contains 13 residues. V was shortened by 0 bases and J by 4 bases, with 6 bases between the two germline ends. This clonotype was seen ten or more times. Its antigen is not known. Molecular barcoded adaptors covering alpha/delta and beta/gamma chains were used on approximately 400 ng RNA. TCRdb re-called the reads through MiXCR, storing one row per CDR3 protein. The sample gives fewer than 90,000 distinct CDR3 sequences, around 12% of which show up once; about 15% is in the top ten. This TCR derives from a donor over 35 with multiple myeloma. The J gene is TRBJ2-5, the V gene TRBV7-9, with D perhaps TRBD2 (5 bases). Sample: a population of CD138-negative cells sorted from bone marrow. CDR3 residues: CASSLAGVETQYF. In nucleotides, the CDR3 is TGTGCCAGCAGCTTAGCGGGAGTAGAGACCCAGTACTTC.